This record looks at one T cell receptor (beta chain) sequence and its context. Its antigen is still unknown. This specimen comes from a study of CD8 T cells in ankylosing spondylitis. Study outcomes and limitations: Clones tied to disease were said to be significantly enriched in matched ankylosing spondylitis synovial fluid. A TCR beta motif of roughly eight highly homologous variants appeared characteristic of ankylosing spondylitis blood.

V shed 3 bases and J shed 3 bases, with 14 bases lying between them. The CDR3 is made up of 15 amino acids. Germline CDR1 and CDR2: MGHRA and YSYEKL. TCRdb fed the 5' RACE reads into MiXCR, producing one record per CDR3 protein. The sample lists roughly 700,000 distinct CDR3 sequences; 19% were seen once. The source is a male donor with ankylosing spondylitis. Sequenced sample: blood, either unsorted or a sorted T cell fraction (not recorded which). The chain joins TRBV4-1 to TRBJ2-5; possible D gene TRBD1, 6 bases. CDR3 in amino acids: CASSQDRRKEETQYF. CDR3 bases: TGCGCCAGCAGCCAGGACAGACGGAAGGAAGAGACCCAGTACTTC.